This is a list of T cell receptor beta chains from one sample in a study of T cell responses to AZD1222 COVID-19 vaccine. The repertoire was sequenced with immunoSEQ multiplex PCR; TCRdb's copy has only in-frame clones and lacks some. Here the sample spans about 120,000 clones, approximately 90% being singletons. The sample was peripheral blood, taken on day 0 of AZD1222 vaccination. The source of these receptors is an adult in good health. The CDR3 runs from the conserved cysteine through the conserved F or W. Fields, in order: D gene, J gene, clone size, V gene, CDR3 length, CDR3 protein, CDR3 DNA. A D gene is named only where the DNA matches it firmly. Clone size is not always given. Where it is, it says once, few, many or a class for expanded clones.

d_gene: .; j_gene: TRBJ2-5; abundance: .; v_gene: TRBV7-9; len: 15; CDR3aa: CASSLEQGHQETQYF; CDR3nt: TGTGCCAGCAGCCTCGAACAGGGTCACCAAGAGACCCAGTACTTC
d_gene: TRBD1; j_gene: TRBJ1-2; abundance: .; v_gene: TRBV20-1; len: 14; CDR3aa: CSASVDRGSGGYTF; CDR3nt: TGCAGTGCTAGTGTTGACAGGGGGTCTGGTGGCTACACCTTC
d_gene: .; j_gene: TRBJ2-3; abundance: .; v_gene: TRBV27; len: 13; CDR3aa: CASSTTSTDTQYF; CDR3nt: TGTGCCAGCAGTACTACTAGCACAGATACGCAGTATTTT
d_gene: TRBD2; j_gene: TRBJ2-3; abundance: .; v_gene: TRBV6-1; len: 15; CDR3aa: CASSDSGSATDTQYF; CDR3nt: TGTGCCAGCAGTGATAGCGGGAGTGCCACAGATACGCAGTATTTT
d_gene: .; j_gene: TRBJ2-3; abundance: .; v_gene: TRBV19; len: 12; CDR3aa: CASSGAGDTQYF; CDR3nt: TGTGCCAGTAGTGGGGCAGGAGATACGCAGTATTTT
d_gene: .; j_gene: TRBJ1-1; abundance: once; v_gene: TRBV5-6; len: 16; CDR3aa: CASSPNPGHSNTEAFF; CDR3nt: TGTGCCAGCAGCCCGAATCCGGGACACTCGAACACTGAAGCTTTCTTT
d_gene: .; j_gene: TRBJ2-3; abundance: .; v_gene: TRBV28; len: 13; CDR3aa: CASSLVGTDTQYF; CDR3nt: TGTGCCAGCAGTTTAGTTGGCACAGATACGCAGTATTTT
d_gene: .; j_gene: TRBJ2-1; abundance: .; v_gene: TRBV15; len: 15; CDR3aa: CATSRVGGGFNEQFF; CDR3nt: TGTGCCACCAGCAGAGTTGGGGGGGGCTTCAATGAGCAGTTCTTC
d_gene: .; j_gene: TRBJ1-5; abundance: .; v_gene: TRBV7-9; len: 13; CDR3aa: CASSGGVDQPQHF; CDR3nt: TGTGCCAGCAGCGGGGGGGTTGATCAGCCCCAGCATTTT
d_gene: .; j_gene: TRBJ1-1; abundance: .; v_gene: TRBV7-2; len: 13; CDR3aa: CAIRLGLNTEAFF; CDR3nt: TGTGCCATACGTCTTGGGTTGAACACTGAAGCTTTCTTT
d_gene: .; j_gene: TRBJ1-6; abundance: .; v_gene: TRBV10-3; len: 15; CDR3aa: CAISESPAGDSPLHF; CDR3nt: TGTGCCATCAGTGAGTCCCCGGCGGGGGATTCACCCCTCCACTTT
d_gene: .; j_gene: TRBJ2-1; abundance: .; v_gene: TRBV12-3/TRBV12-4; len: 13; CDR3aa: CASIKTPGNEQFF; CDR3nt: TGTGCCAGCATCAAGACCCCCGGCAATGAGCAGTTCTTC
d_gene: .; j_gene: TRBJ1-4; abundance: .; v_gene: TRBV5-1; len: 14; CDR3aa: CASSLGATNEKLFF; CDR3nt: TGCGCCAGCAGCTTGGGCGCGACTAATGAAAAACTGTTTTTT
d_gene: .; j_gene: TRBJ1-2; abundance: .; v_gene: TRBV15; len: 14; CDR3aa: CATSRVGPYYGYTF; CDR3nt: TGTGCCACCAGCAGAGTCGGACCGTACTATGGCTACACCTTC
d_gene: .; j_gene: TRBJ2-2; abundance: few; v_gene: TRBV7-3; len: 13; CDR3aa: CASSFSPTGELFF; CDR3nt: TGTGCCAGCAGTTTCTCTCCCACCGGGGAGCTGTTTTTT
d_gene: TRBD2; j_gene: TRBJ2-3; abundance: .; v_gene: TRBV7-2; len: 15; CDR3aa: CASSATGLGTDTQYF; CDR3nt: TGTGCCAGCAGCGCGACGGGACTAGGGACAGATACGCAGTATTTT
d_gene: .; j_gene: TRBJ2-1; abundance: .; v_gene: TRBV30; len: 14; CDR3aa: CAWSELEGVDEQFF; CDR3nt: TGTGCCTGGAGTGAGCTAGAGGGGGTCGATGAGCAGTTCTTC